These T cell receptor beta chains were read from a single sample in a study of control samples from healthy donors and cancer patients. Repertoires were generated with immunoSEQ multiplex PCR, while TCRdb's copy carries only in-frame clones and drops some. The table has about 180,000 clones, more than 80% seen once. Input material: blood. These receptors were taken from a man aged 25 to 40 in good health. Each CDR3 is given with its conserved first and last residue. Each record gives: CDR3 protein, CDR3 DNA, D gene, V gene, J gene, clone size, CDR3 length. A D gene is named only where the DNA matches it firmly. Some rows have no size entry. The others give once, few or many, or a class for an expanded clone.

CASSYSGANTGELFF	TGTGCCAGCAGTTACTCCGGCGCAAACACCGGGGAGCTGTTTTTT	NA	TRBV6-2/TRBV6-3	TRBJ2-2	NA	15
CASSPWTGDQPQHF	TGTGCCAGCAGCCCGTGGACAGGGGATCAGCCCCAGCATTTT	TRBD1	TRBV7-9	TRBJ1-5	once	14
CAWSGGTGGKADTQYF	TGTGCCTGGAGTGGAGGGACAGGGGGGAAAGCAGATACGCAGTATTTT	TRBD1	TRBV30	TRBJ2-3	NA	16
CASEWESYPEQYF	TGTGCCAGCGAGTGGGAGAGCTATCCCGAGCAGTACTTC	NA	TRBV7-9	TRBJ2-7	NA	13
CASSPPRGRQETQYF	TGTGCCAGCTCACCCCCCCGAGGGCGCCAAGAGACCCAGTACTTC	NA	TRBV18	TRBJ2-5	NA	15
CAWETGLGDTQYF	TGTGCCTGGGAGACAGGGTTGGGGGATACGCAGTATTTT	TRBD1	TRBV30	TRBJ2-3	NA	13
CASSQGRQGKREQYF	TGTGCCAGCAGCCAAGGGCGACAGGGGAAGAGGGAGCAGTACTTC	TRBD1	TRBV3-1/TRBV3-2	TRBJ2-7	NA	15
CASSVQIATNNEQFF	TGCGCCAGCAGCGTTCAAATTGCGACCAACAATGAGCAGTTCTTC	NA	TRBV4-1	TRBJ2-1	NA	15
CASSQALTSGIDEQYF	TGTGCCAGCAGCCAGGCTCTGACTAGCGGGATAGACGAGCAGTACTTC	TRBD2	TRBV4-2	TRBJ2-7	NA	16
CASSDGLPAGNEQFF	TGCGCCAGCAGCGACGGCTTGCCGGCGGGGAATGAGCAGTTCTTC	NA	TRBV5-1	TRBJ2-1	NA	15
CASSVAGQSYGYTF	TGTGCCAGCAGCGTAGCTGGACAGTCCTATGGCTACACCTTC	NA	TRBV9	TRBJ1-2	NA	14
CASSSGLNGYTF	TGTGCCAGCAGCTCGGGGTTGAATGGCTACACCTTC	NA	TRBV5-6	TRBJ1-2	NA	12
CASSERGSGNTIYF	TGTGCCAGCAGTGAAAGGGGCTCTGGAAACACCATATATTTT	NA	TRBV25-1	TRBJ1-3	NA	14
CATGGQETQYF	TGTGCCACCGGGGGCCAAGAGACCCAGTACTTC	NA	TRBV24-1	TRBJ2-5	NA	11
CASSPLLAGETQYF	TGTGCCAGCTCACCACTACTAGCGGGGGAGACCCAGTACTTC	TRBD2	TRBV18	TRBJ2-5	NA	14
CASSQDLETQYF	TGTGCCAGCAGCCAAGATCTAGAGACCCAGTACTTC	NA	TRBV3-1/TRBV3-2	TRBJ2-5	NA	12
CASSLDLTSGLGYEQYF	TGTGCCAGCAGCTTAGATCTGACTAGCGGGCTGGGTTACGAGCAGTACTTC	TRBD2	TRBV11-2	TRBJ2-7	NA	17
CASGIGNNSPLHF	TGTGCCAGTGGCATCGGGAATAATTCACCCCTCCACTTT	NA	TRBV19	TRBJ1-6	NA	13
CASSLAGSQRTEAFF	TGTGCCAGCAGCTTAGCGGGATCCCAACGGACTGAAGCTTTCTTT	NA	TRBV7-9	TRBJ1-1	NA	15
CASSQGQVSSSYEQYF	TGTGCCAGCAGCCAAGGGCAGGTTTCGAGCTCCTACGAGCAGTACTTC	NA	TRBV14	TRBJ2-7	few	16
CASSPRLDSYNEQFF	TGTGCCAGCAGCCCCCGGTTGGATTCCTACAATGAGCAGTTCTTC	NA	TRBV11-2	TRBJ2-1	NA	15
CASSLYRTDYGYTF	TGCGCCAGCAGCCTTTACAGGACAGACTATGGCTACACCTTC	NA	TRBV4-1	TRBJ1-2	NA	14
CASSPQGTGPRGDTQYF	TGCGCCAGCAGCCCCCAGGGTACCGGGCCCAGGGGGGATACGCAGTATTTT	TRBD1	TRBV4-1	TRBJ2-3	NA	17
CASRTSATDTQYF	TGTGCCAGCAGGACTAGCGCCACAGATACGCAGTATTTT	TRBD2	TRBV12-3/TRBV12-4	TRBJ2-3	NA	13
CASGSGTTTETQYF	TGTGCTAGTGGTTCCGGGACTACGACGGAGACCCAGTACTTC	TRBD2	TRBV12-5	TRBJ2-5	NA	14
CASSQSGTATGELFF	TGCGCCAGCAGCCAATCCGGGACAGCCACCGGGGAGCTGTTTTTT	TRBD1	TRBV4-1	TRBJ2-2	NA	15